A selection of T cell receptor beta chains follows, all from one sample in a study of cytomegalovirus exposure and HLA in healthy donors. Method: immunoSEQ multiplex PCR; TCRdb's copy keeps in-frame clones and lacks some. The table shows over 150,000 clones, with 70% to 75% occurring only once. Material: PBMCs. These receptors were obtained from a male donor in good health and CMV-seronegative. Both conserved end residues are part of each CDR3. The D gene is left open where the match is weak. The listing skips clone size in some rows; elsewhere it reads once, few, many or a size class.

d_gene,j_gene,abundance,v_gene,CDR3aa,CDR3nt
TRBD2,TRBJ2-3,.,TRBV2,CATAGGFTDTQYF,TGTGCCACAGCGGGGGGTTTCACAGATACGCAGTATTTT
TRBD2,TRBJ2-1,.,TRBV9,CASSVGLREGRNEQFF,TGTGCCAGCAGCGTAGGTTTGCGGGAGGGCCGCAATGAGCAGTTCTTC
TRBD1,TRBJ1-3,.,TRBV6-5,CASSSKQGYGNTIYF,TGTGCCAGCAGTTCGAAACAGGGGTATGGAAACACCATATATTTT
TRBD1,TRBJ2-7,.,TRBV30,CAWTYGTGPYEQYF,TGTGCCTGGACTTATGGGACAGGGCCCTACGAGCAGTACTTC
.,TRBJ1-6,.,TRBV5-6,CASSTPTRGVYNSPLHF,TGTGCCAGCAGCACACCGACTCGGGGGGTCTATAATTCACCCCTCCACTTT
.,TRBJ1-6,.,TRBV30,CAWIPNREIDSPLHF,TGTGCCTGGATCCCCAACAGGGAAATTGATTCACCCCTCCACTTT
.,TRBJ2-7,.,TRBV4-3,CASSQAPGSYEQYF,TGCGCCAGCAGCCAAGCGCCGGGATCCTACGAGCAGTACTTC
TRBD1,TRBJ1-5,few,TRBV7-6,CASSFRGDQPQHF,TGTGCCAGCAGCTTCAGGGGGGATCAGCCCCAGCATTTT
TRBD1,TRBJ1-2,few,TRBV7-6,CASSSGQGYGYTF,TGTGCCAGCAGCTCGGGACAGGGGTATGGCTACACCTTC
.,TRBJ1-2,.,TRBV12-5,CASGFGGFSRGYTF,TGTGCTAGTGGTTTCGGGGGGTTCTCGCGAGGCTACACCTTC
TRBD2,TRBJ2-3,.,TRBV6-5,CASSTSGTTDTQYF,TGTGCCAGCAGTACTAGCGGAACAACAGATACGCAGTATTTT
TRBD1,TRBJ1-2,.,TRBV5-1,CASSGKQGAFGYTF,TGCGCCAGCAGCGGAAAACAGGGGGCGTTTGGCTACACCTTC
TRBD2,TRBJ2-1,.,TRBV28,CASSAQLGTSGRNSYNEQFF,TGTGCCAGCAGCGCCCAACTCGGGACTAGCGGGCGGAACTCCTACAATGAGCAGTTCTTC
.,TRBJ2-3,.,TRBV10-2,CASGPSTDTQYF,TGCGCCAGCGGCCCTAGCACAGATACGCAGTATTTT
.,TRBJ1-3,many,TRBV25-1,CASSEPGSGNTIYF,TGTGCCAGCAGTGAGCCAGGTTCGGGAAACACCATATATTTT
.,TRBJ1-2,.,TRBV9,CASSAGHGYTF,TGTGCCAGCAGCGCGGGACACGGATACACCTTC
.,TRBJ1-1,.,TRBV7-2,CASSLEVAGGPEAFF,TGTGCCAGCAGCTTAGAAGTTGCGGGGGGGCCTGAAGCTTTCTTT
TRBD2,TRBJ2-1,few,TRBV11-2,CASSQGWRGAGNEQFF,TGTGCCAGCAGCCAAGGGTGGCGGGGGGCGGGAAATGAGCAGTTCTTC
TRBD1,TRBJ1-5,.,TRBV2,CASSEGYRGNQPQHF,TGTGCCAGCAGTGAGGGTTACAGGGGGAATCAGCCCCAGCATTTT
.,TRBJ2-1,few,TRBV7-6,CASSLDHQTTTMTINEQFF,TGTGCCAGCAGCTTAGATCACCAGACGACAACAATGACTATCAATGAGCAGTTCTTC
TRBD2,TRBJ2-3,.,TRBV6-5,CASSYSSSGITDTQYF,TGTGCCAGCAGTTACTCGAGTAGCGGGATAACAGATACGCAGTATTTT
.,TRBJ2-3,.,TRBV9,CASSVGSGTSTDTQYF,TGTGCCAGCAGCGTTGGTAGCGGCACTAGCACAGATACGCAGTATTTT
TRBD1,TRBJ2-2,.,TRBV6-5,CASRGQGVLGELFF,TGTGCCAGCAGAGGACAGGGGGTGCTCGGGGAGCTGTTTTTT
.,TRBJ1-2,.,TRBV12-5,CASGSKDRHGYTF,TGTGCTAGTGGATCGAAGGACAGACATGGCTACACCTTC
TRBD1,TRBJ2-7,.,TRBV5-4,CASSYRGSYEQYF,TGTGCCAGCAGTTACAGGGGTAGCTACGAGCAGTACTTC
TRBD1,TRBJ1-2,.,TRBV5-1,CASSFSGTGHGYTF,TGCGCCAGCAGCTTCTCCGGGACAGGCCATGGCTACACCTTC
TRBD1,TRBJ2-5,.,TRBV28,CASREGRGLGETQYF,TGTGCCAGCAGGGAAGGAAGGGGGCTGGGAGAGACCCAGTACTTC
TRBD1,TRBJ1-5,.,TRBV7-9,CSSSSHRTGSGQPQHF,TGTTCCAGCAGCTCCCACAGGACAGGGTCGGGTCAGCCCCAGCATTTT
TRBD2,TRBJ2-7,.,TRBV6-5,CASRPSGGRSYEQYF,TGTGCCAGCAGACCTAGCGGGGGCCGATCCTACGAGCAGTACTTC
TRBD1,TRBJ2-7,.,TRBV7-2,CASSLVNPGTGEAEQYF,TGTGCCAGCAGCTTAGTGAATCCCGGGACAGGGGAGGCCGAGCAGTACTTC
.,TRBJ1-3,.,TRBV30,CAWSGGGGRNTIYF,TGTGCCTGGAGTGGAGGGGGGGGGAGAAACACCATATATTTT
TRBD1,TRBJ1-5,.,TRBV19,CASQDRGFGQPQHF,TGTGCCAGTCAGGACAGGGGCTTTGGTCAGCCCCAGCATTTT
.,TRBJ1-1,.,TRBV27,CASSLGGAMNTEAFF,TGTGCCAGCAGTTTAGGAGGAGCCATGAACACTGAAGCTTTCTTT
TRBD1,TRBJ1-6,.,TRBV10-3,CAISEGLGQGASNSPLHF,TGTGCCATCAGTGAGGGTTTGGGGCAGGGGGCAAGTAATTCACCCCTCCACTTT
.,TRBJ2-5,.,TRBV7-6,CASSLVPQETQYF,TGTGCCAGCAGCTTAGTTCCTCAAGAGACCCAGTACTTC
TRBD2,TRBJ2-1,few,TRBV23-1,CASNRSGGGRNNEQFF,TGCGCCAGCAACCGGAGCGGGGGGGGGCGGAACAATGAGCAGTTCTTC
TRBD1,TRBJ1-6,.,TRBV2,CASRGQDYNSPLHF,TGTGCCAGCAGGGGACAGGACTATAATTCACCCCTCCACTTT
.,TRBJ2-2,.,TRBV28,CASSFRVTGELFF,TGTGCCAGCAGTTTCCGGGTCACCGGGGAGCTGTTTTTT
TRBD1,TRBJ2-4,few,TRBV6-6,CASSPGQDKNIQYF,TGTGCCAGCAGCCCGGGACAGGACAAAAACATTCAGTACTTC
TRBD1,TRBJ1-1,.,TRBV2,CASSEEAGGNTEAFF,TGTGCCAGCAGTGAAGAGGCAGGGGGCAACACTGAAGCTTTCTTT
TRBD2,TRBJ2-7,once,TRBV5-1,CASSSIAGASYEQYF,TGCGCCAGCAGCTCGATAGCGGGTGCTTCCTACGAGCAGTACTTC
.,TRBJ1-4,.,TRBV7-2,CASSLAGGEKLFF,TGTGCCAGCAGCTTAGCGGGGGGGGAAAAACTGTTTTTT
TRBD2,TRBJ2-1,.,TRBV29-1,CSVEGTSGRGRGSYNEQFF,TGCAGCGTTGAAGGGACTAGCGGGAGGGGACGGGGCTCCTACAATGAGCAGTTCTTC
.,TRBJ1-3,once,TRBV6-1,CASSEFGDSSSGNTIYF,TGTGCCAGCAGTGAATTTGGAGACTCAAGCTCTGGAAACACCATATATTTT
.,TRBJ2-2,.,TRBV5-1,CASSLRVNTGELFF,TGCGCCAGCAGCTTGCGGGTAAACACCGGGGAGCTGTTTTTT
.,TRBJ2-7,.,TRBV15,CATSRDSTVQYF,TGTGCCACCAGCAGAGATTCGACAGTACAGTACTTC
TRBD2,TRBJ2-7,.,TRBV29-1,CSVDLASGDYEQYF,TGCAGCGTTGATTTAGCTAGCGGAGACTACGAGCAGTACTTC
.,TRBJ2-5,.,TRBV28,CATASGTQYF,TGTGCCACCGCGTCTGGGACCCAGTACTTC
.,TRBJ2-7,.,TRBV27,CASSSISYEQYF,TGTGCCAGCAGTTCTATTTCCTACGAGCAGTACTTC
.,TRBJ2-5,once,TRBV7-9,CASSSMGPETQYF,TGTGCCAGCAGCTCTATGGGCCCAGAGACCCAGTACTTC
.,TRBJ2-1,.,TRBV7-9,CASSLARNEQFF,TGTGCCAGCAGCTTAGCGAGGAATGAGCAGTTCTTC
.,TRBJ2-4,once,TRBV9,CASSVAATAGVQYF,TGTGCCAGCAGCGTAGCTGCGACAGCGGGTGTCCAGTACTTC
.,TRBJ2-7,.,TRBV20-1,CSAARTGEQYF,TGCAGTGCTGCTCGGACTGGCGAGCAGTACTTC
.,TRBJ1-5,.,TRBV28,CASSPTGSNQPQHF,TGTGCCAGCAGCCCTACAGGTAGCAATCAGCCCCAGCATTTT
.,TRBJ1-6,.,TRBV7-9,CASSYRGGRSALHF,TGTGCCAGCAGCTATAGGGGGGGACGGTCCGCCCTCCACTTT
.,TRBJ2-1,once,TRBV5-1,CASSLTGVSYNEQFF,TGCGCCAGCAGCTTGACAGGAGTCTCCTACAATGAGCAGTTCTTC
.,TRBJ2-7,.,TRBV7-3,CASSLTPGIGYEQYF,TGTGCCAGCAGCTTAACGCCCGGGATCGGCTACGAGCAGTACTTC
.,TRBJ1-1,.,TRBV20-1,CSAGGGTEAFF,TGCAGTGCTGGGGGAGGGACTGAAGCTTTCTTT
TRBD2,TRBJ2-6,.,TRBV30,CAWRRRGAEGANVLTF,TGTGCCTGGAGAAGGCGGGGGGCAGAAGGGGCCAACGTCCTGACTTTC
.,TRBJ2-3,.,TRBV30,CAWSNPNTPYF,TGTGCCTGGAGTAACCCCAACACACCGTATTTT